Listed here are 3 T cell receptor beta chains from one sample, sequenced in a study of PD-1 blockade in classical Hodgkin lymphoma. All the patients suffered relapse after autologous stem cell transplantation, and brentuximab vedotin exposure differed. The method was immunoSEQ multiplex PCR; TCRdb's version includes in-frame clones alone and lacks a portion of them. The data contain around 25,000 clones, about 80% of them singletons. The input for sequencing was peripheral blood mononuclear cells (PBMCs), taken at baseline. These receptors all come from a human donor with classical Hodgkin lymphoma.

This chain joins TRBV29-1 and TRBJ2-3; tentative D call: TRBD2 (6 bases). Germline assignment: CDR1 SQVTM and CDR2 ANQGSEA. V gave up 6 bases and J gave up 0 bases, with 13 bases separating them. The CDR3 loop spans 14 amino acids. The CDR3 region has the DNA TGCAGCGTCAACTTAGCGGCGAGCACAGATACGCAGTATTTT. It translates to CSVNLAASTDTQYF.

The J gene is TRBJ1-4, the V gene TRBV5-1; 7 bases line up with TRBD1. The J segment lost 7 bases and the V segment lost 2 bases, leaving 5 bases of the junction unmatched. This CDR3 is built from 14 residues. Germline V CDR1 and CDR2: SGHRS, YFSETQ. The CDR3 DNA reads TGCGCCAGCAGCTTAACAGGGGCAGGTGAAAAACTGTTTTTT. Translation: CASSLTGAGEKLFF.

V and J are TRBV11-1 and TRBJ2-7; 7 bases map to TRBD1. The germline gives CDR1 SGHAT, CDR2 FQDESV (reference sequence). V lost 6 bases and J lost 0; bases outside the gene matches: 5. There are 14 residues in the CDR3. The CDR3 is CASSYNRGSYEQYF. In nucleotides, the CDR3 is TGTGCCAGCAGTTATAACAGGGGCTCCTACGAGCAGTACTTC. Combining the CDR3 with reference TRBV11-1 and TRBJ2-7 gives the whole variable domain EAEVAQSPRYKITEKSQAVAFWCDPISGHATLYWYRQILGQGPELLVQFQDESVVDDSQLPKDRFSAERLKGVDSTLKIQPAELGDSAMYLCASSYNRGSYEQYFGPGTRLTVT.